A selection of T cell receptor beta chains follows, all from one sample in a study of OX40 agonist ivuxolimab in advanced cancers. TCRdb keeps only in-frame clones here, not all; method: immunoSEQ multiplex PCR. The data contain under 85,000 clones, approximately 91% of them singletons. This specimen was CD4+ or CD8+ T cells sorted from blood, taken in a trial of the OX40 agonist ivuxolimab. These receptors came from an adult with an advanced solid tumor such as melanoma, head and neck, liver or kidney cancer. Both conserved end residues are part of each CDR3. D genes are given only for firm matches.

V gene: TRBV27; CDR3 length: 17; D gene: .; J gene: TRBJ2-3; CDR3 DNA: TGTGCCAGCAGTTCACGAAGGACAGCTACTAGCACAGATACGCAGTATTTT; CDR3 protein: CASSSRRTATSTDTQYF
V gene: TRBV6-6; CDR3 length: 12; D gene: .; J gene: TRBJ2-5; CDR3 DNA: TGTGCCAGCAGTAGTGGGTGGGGCCCCCAGTACTTC; CDR3 protein: CASSSGWGPQYF
V gene: TRBV5-1; CDR3 length: 15; D gene: .; J gene: TRBJ2-5; CDR3 DNA: TGCGCCAGCAGCTTGGCGGCTGGGCTCCAAGAGACCCAGTACTTC; CDR3 protein: CASSLAAGLQETQYF
V gene: TRBV4-2; CDR3 length: 16; D gene: .; J gene: TRBJ2-3; CDR3 DNA: TGTGCCAGCAGCCAGGATCTAGCGCCCATCATGTATACGCAGTATTTT; CDR3 protein: CASSQDLAPIMYTQYF
V gene: TRBV28; CDR3 length: 15; D gene: TRBD1; J gene: TRBJ2-7; CDR3 DNA: TGTGCCAGCAGTACCTCAGGGACAGGTGGGTACGAGCAGTACTTC; CDR3 protein: CASSTSGTGGYEQYF
V gene: TRBV27; CDR3 length: 15; D gene: TRBD1; J gene: TRBJ1-2; CDR3 DNA: TGTGCCAGCAGGGGATACCCGACAGGGGTCCATGGCTACACCTTC; CDR3 protein: CASRGYPTGVHGYTF
V gene: TRBV28; CDR3 length: 16; D gene: TRBD2; J gene: TRBJ2-2; CDR3 DNA: TGTGCCAGCAAAGGGACTAGCGGGAGCGAGGCCGGGGAGCTGTTTTTT; CDR3 protein: CASKGTSGSEAGELFF
V gene: TRBV5-6; CDR3 length: 14; D gene: TRBD1; J gene: TRBJ1-1; CDR3 DNA: TGTGCCAGCAGCAGGGGGACAGAGAACACTGAAGCTTTCTTT; CDR3 protein: CASSRGTENTEAFF
V gene: TRBV14; CDR3 length: 16; D gene: TRBD2; J gene: TRBJ2-7; CDR3 DNA: TGTGCCAGCAGCCAAGATCTGGGACTAGGATCCTACGAGCAGTACTTC; CDR3 protein: CASSQDLGLGSYEQYF
V gene: TRBV27; CDR3 length: 17; D gene: .; J gene: TRBJ1-5; CDR3 DNA: TGTGCCAGCAGCCCCCTTCGACCCTCCTTTAGCAATCAGCCCCAGCATTTT; CDR3 protein: CASSPLRPSFSNQPQHF
V gene: TRBV15; CDR3 length: 15; D gene: TRBD1; J gene: TRBJ2-3; CDR3 DNA: TGTGCCACCAGGCCCGGGACAGGGTCCACAGATACGCAGTATTTT; CDR3 protein: CATRPGTGSTDTQYF
V gene: TRBV29-1; CDR3 length: 12; D gene: .; J gene: TRBJ2-6; CDR3 DNA: TGCAGCGTTGACATTGGGGCCAACGTCCTGACTTTC; CDR3 protein: CSVDIGANVLTF
V gene: TRBV15; CDR3 length: 13; D gene: .; J gene: TRBJ1-1; CDR3 DNA: TGTGCCACCAGCAGACAGGGTGCCACTGAAGCTTTCTTT; CDR3 protein: CATSRQGATEAFF
V gene: TRBV19; CDR3 length: 15; D gene: .; J gene: TRBJ1-6; CDR3 DNA: TGTGCCAGTAGTTACGAAGGCTCCTATAATTCACCCCTCCACTTT; CDR3 protein: CASSYEGSYNSPLHF
V gene: TRBV11-3; CDR3 length: 15; D gene: TRBD2; J gene: TRBJ2-7; CDR3 DNA: TGTGCCAGCAGCTTAGAGCTAGCGGGAGGGCGCGAGCAGTACTTC; CDR3 protein: CASSLELAGGREQYF
V gene: TRBV29-1; CDR3 length: 14; D gene: .; J gene: TRBJ2-7; CDR3 DNA: TGCAGCGTTGAAGATCTACGGCGGGGTAACGAGCAGTACTTC; CDR3 protein: CSVEDLRRGNEQYF
V gene: TRBV29-1; CDR3 length: 15; D gene: .; J gene: TRBJ2-3; CDR3 DNA: TGCAGCGTTGCCGCTAGCCAAAGGGGAACAGATACGCAGTATTTT; CDR3 protein: CSVAASQRGTDTQYF
V gene: TRBV20-1; CDR3 length: 11; D gene: .; J gene: TRBJ1-2; CDR3 DNA: TGCAGTGCTAGAGTCCCCCATGGCTACACCTTC; CDR3 protein: CSARVPHGYTF